The clone carrying this T cell receptor beta chain was counted a single time. Germline V CDR1 and CDR2: SGHRS, YFSETQ. The V end lost 4 bases, the J end lost 1 base, and 11 bases lay between the germline ends. This CDR3 region has 15 residues. This sample stems from a study of blood T cell repertoires in COVID-19. Study-wide context: Samples representing acute and convalescent COVID-19 were sourced from the United States, Italy and Spain.

Method: immunoSEQ multiplex PCR; TCRdb's copy keeps in-frame clones and lacks some. Of 200,000 to 250,000 clones listed, 80% to 85% are singletons. This TCR derives from a woman of 80 years or more with active or convalescent COVID-19. The sequenced material came from peripheral blood. This chain links TRBV5-1 with TRBJ2-2; D unclear. CDR3 nucleotide sequence: TGCGCCAGCAGCCTACCGACACGGAACACCGGGGAGCTGTTTTTT. As protein: CASSLPTRNTGELFF.